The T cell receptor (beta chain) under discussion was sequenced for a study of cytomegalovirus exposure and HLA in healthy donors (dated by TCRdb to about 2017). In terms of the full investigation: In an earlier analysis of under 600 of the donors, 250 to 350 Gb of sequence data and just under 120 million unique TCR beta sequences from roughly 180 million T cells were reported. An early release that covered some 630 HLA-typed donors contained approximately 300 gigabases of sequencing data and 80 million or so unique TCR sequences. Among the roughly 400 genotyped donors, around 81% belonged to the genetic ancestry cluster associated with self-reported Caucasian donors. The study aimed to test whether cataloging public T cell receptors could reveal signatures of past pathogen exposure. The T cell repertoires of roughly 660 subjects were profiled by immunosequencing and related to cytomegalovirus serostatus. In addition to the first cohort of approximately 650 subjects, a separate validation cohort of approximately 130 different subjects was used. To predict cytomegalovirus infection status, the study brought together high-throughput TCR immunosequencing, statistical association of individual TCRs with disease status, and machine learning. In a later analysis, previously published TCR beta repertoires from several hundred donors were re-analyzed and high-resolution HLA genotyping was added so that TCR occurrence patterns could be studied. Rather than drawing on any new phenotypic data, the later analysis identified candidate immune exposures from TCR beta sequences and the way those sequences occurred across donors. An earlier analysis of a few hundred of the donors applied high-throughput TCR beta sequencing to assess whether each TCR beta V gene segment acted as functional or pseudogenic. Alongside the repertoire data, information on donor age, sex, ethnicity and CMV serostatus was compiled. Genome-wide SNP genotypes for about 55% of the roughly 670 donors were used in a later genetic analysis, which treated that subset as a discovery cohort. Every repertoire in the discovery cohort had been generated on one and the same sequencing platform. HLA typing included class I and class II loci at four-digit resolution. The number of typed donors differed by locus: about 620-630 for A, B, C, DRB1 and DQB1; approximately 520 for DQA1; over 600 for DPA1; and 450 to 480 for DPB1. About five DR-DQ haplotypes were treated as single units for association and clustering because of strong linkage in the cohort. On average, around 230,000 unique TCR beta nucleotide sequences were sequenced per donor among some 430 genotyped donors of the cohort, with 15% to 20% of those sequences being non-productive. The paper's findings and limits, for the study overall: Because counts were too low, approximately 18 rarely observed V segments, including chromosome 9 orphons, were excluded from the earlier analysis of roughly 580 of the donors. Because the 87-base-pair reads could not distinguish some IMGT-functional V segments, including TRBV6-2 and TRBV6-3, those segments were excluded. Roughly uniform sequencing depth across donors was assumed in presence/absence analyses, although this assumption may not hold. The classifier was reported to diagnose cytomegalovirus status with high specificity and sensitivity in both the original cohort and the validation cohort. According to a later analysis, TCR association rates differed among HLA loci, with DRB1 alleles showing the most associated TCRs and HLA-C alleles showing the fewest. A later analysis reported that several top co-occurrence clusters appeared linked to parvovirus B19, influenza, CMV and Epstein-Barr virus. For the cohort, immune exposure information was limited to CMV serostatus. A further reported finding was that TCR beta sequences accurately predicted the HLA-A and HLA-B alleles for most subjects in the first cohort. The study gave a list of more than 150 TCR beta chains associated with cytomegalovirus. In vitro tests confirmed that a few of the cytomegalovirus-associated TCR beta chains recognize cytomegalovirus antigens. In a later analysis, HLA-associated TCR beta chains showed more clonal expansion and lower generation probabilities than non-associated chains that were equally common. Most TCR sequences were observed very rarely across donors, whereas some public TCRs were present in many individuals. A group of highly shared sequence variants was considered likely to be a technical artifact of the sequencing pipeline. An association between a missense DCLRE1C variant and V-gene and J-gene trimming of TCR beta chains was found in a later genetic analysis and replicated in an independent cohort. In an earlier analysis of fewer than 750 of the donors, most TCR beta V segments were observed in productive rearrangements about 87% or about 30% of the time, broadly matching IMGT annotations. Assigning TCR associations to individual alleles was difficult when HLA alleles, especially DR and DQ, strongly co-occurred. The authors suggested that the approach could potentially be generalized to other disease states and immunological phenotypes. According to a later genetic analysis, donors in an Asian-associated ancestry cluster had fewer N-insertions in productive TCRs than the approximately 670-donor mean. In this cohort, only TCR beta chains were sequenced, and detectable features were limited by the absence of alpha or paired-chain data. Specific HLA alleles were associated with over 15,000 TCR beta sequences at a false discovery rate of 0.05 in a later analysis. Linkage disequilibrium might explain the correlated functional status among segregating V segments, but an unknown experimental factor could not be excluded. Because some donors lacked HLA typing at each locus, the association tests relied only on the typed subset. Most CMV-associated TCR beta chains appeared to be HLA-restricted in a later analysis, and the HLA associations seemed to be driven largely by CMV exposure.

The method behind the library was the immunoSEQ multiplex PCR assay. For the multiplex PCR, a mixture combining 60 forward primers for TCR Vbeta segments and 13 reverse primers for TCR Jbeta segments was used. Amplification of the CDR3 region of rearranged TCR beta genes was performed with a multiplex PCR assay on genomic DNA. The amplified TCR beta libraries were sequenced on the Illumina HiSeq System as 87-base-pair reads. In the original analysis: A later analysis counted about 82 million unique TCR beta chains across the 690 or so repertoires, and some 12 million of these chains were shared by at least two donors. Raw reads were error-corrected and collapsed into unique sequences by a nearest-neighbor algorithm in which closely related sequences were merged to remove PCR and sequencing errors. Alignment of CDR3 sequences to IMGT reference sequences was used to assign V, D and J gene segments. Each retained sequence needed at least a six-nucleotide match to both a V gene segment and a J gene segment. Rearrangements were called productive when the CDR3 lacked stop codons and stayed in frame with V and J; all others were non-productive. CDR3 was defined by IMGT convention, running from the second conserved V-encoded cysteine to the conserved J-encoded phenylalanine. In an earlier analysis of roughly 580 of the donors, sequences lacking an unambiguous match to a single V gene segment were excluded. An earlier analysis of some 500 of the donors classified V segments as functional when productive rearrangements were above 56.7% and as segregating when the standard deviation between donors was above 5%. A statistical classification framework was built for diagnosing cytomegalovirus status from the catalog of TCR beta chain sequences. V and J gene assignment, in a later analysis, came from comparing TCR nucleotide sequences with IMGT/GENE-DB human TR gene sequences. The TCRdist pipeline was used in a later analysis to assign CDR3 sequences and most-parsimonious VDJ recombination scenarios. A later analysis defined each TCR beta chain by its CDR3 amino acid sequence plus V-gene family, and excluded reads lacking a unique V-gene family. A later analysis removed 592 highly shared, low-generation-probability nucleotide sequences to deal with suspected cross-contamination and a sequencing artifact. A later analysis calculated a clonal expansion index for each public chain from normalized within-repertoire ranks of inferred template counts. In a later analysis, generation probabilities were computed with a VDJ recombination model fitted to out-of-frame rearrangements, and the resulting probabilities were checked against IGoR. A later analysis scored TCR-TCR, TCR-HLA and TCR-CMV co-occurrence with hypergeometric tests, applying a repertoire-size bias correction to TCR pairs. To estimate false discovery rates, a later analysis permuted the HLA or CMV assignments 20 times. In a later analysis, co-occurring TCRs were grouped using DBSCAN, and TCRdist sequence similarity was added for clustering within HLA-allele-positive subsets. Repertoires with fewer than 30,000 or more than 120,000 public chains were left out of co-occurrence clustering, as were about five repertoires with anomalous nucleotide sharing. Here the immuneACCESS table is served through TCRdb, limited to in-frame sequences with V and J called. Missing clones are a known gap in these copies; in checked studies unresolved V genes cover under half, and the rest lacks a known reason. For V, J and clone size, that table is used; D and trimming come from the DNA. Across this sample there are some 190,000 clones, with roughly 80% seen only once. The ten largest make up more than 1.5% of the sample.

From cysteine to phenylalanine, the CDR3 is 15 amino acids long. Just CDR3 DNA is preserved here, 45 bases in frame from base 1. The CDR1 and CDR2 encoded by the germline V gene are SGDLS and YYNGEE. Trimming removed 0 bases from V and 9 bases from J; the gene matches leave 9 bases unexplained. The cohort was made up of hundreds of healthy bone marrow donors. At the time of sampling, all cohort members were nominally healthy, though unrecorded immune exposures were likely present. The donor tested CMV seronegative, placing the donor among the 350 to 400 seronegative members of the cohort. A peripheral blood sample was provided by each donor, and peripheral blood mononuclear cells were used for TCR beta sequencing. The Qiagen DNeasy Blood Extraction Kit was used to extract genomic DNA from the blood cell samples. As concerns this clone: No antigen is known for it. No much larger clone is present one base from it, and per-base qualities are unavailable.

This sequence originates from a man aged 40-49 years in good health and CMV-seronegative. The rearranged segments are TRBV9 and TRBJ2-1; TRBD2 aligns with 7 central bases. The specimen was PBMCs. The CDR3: CASSVASGNSAEQFF. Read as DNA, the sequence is TGTGCCAGCAGCGTAGCCAGCGGGAATTCGGCTGAGCAGTTCTTC.